This is a list of T cell receptor beta chains from one sample in a study of blood T cell repertoires in COVID-19. Measured with immunoSEQ multiplex PCR; TCRdb has only the in-frame clones, and not every one. The profile covers about 230,000 clones, with around 80% appearing a single time and approximately 1.3% taken by the ten largest. Sequencing was done on a sample of peripheral blood. The receptors come from a woman aged 40 to 50 who had recovered from COVID-19. Each CDR3 is given with its conserved first and last residue. A D gene is named only where the DNA matches it firmly. Where a row states a size, it is once, few, many or the class of an expanded clone; other rows omit it.

V gene	clone size	J gene	D gene	CDR3 protein	CDR3 DNA
TRBV2	.	TRBJ1-4	.	CASRREPNEKLFF	TGTGCCAGCCGCAGGGAACCTAATGAAAAACTGTTTTTT
TRBV3-1/TRBV3-2	.	TRBJ1-2	.	CASSQDQGSYGYTF	TGTGCCAGCAGCCAAGACCAGGGGAGCTATGGCTACACCTTC
TRBV12-3/TRBV12-4	.	TRBJ2-5	.	CASNHGVGETQYF	TGTGCCAGCAATCACGGGGTGGGAGAGACCCAGTACTTC
TRBV9	.	TRBJ2-1	TRBD2	CASSESGGARYNEQFF	TGTGCCAGCAGCGAAAGCGGGGGGGCCCGCTACAATGAGCAGTTCTTC
TRBV2	.	TRBJ1-5	.	CASSEWKGEPSNQPQHF	TGTGCCAGCAGTGAATGGAAGGGGGAGCCGAGCAATCAGCCCCAGCATTTT
TRBV7-9	few	TRBJ2-5	TRBD2	CASSLSGVQETQYF	TGTGCCAGCAGCTTAAGCGGGGTTCAAGAGACCCAGTACTTC
TRBV7-9	.	TRBJ1-2	TRBD1	CASSLGTGDYTF	TGTGCCAGCAGCTTAGGGACAGGGGACTACACCTTC
TRBV5-1	.	TRBJ2-3	TRBD2	CASSLFAGGPTDTQYF	TGCGCCAGCAGCTTGTTTGCGGGGGGGCCCACAGATACGCAGTATTTT
TRBV28	few	TRBJ1-3	.	CASRDTASGNTIYF	TGTGCCAGCAGGGACACAGCCTCTGGAAACACCATATATTTT
TRBV4-3	many	TRBJ1-2	TRBD1	CASSPGQNYGYTF	TGCGCCAGCAGCCCGGGACAGAACTATGGCTACACCTTC
TRBV9	.	TRBJ2-3	.	CASSVDDSWGTDTQYF	TGTGCCAGCAGCGTAGACGACTCGTGGGGCACAGATACGCAGTATTTT
TRBV6-5	.	TRBJ1-3	.	CASRKGVGNTIYF	TGTGCCAGCAGGAAGGGAGTGGGAAACACCATATATTTT
TRBV18	.	TRBJ1-6	.	CASSPNVQDNSPLHF	TGTGCCAGCTCACCAAATGTACAGGATAATTCACCCCTCCACTTT
TRBV29-1	.	TRBJ1-4	.	CSVGQVGEKLFF	TGCAGCGTTGGACAAGTCGGTGAAAAACTGTTTTTT
TRBV7-2	.	TRBJ1-2	.	CASSSVLKNYGYTF	TGTGCCAGCAGCTCAGTGCTTAAGAACTATGGCTACACCTTC
TRBV28	.	TRBJ1-5	.	CASSQPGGGNNQPQHF	TGTGCCAGCAGCCAACCCGGGGGGGGCAACAATCAGCCCCAGCATTTT
TRBV28	.	TRBJ1-4	.	CASSFRGSGDEKLFF	TGTGCCAGCAGTTTCCGGGGCTCGGGGGATGAAAAACTGTTTTTT
TRBV28	few	TRBJ1-5	TRBD1	CASSFYRTGQRTQHF	TGTGCCAGCAGTTTTTATCGGACAGGCCAGAGGACCCAGCATTTT
TRBV7-9	.	TRBJ1-2	.	CASSLVSGYTF	TGTGCCAGCAGCTTAGTATCTGGCTACACCTTC
TRBV18	once	TRBJ1-1	.	CASSSGARDTEAFF	TGTGCCAGCTCAAGCGGGGCGCGGGACACTGAAGCTTTCTTT
TRBV5-6	.	TRBJ2-7	TRBD2	CASSLLTRLAGSNEQYF	TGTGCCAGCAGCCTCCTTACGCGACTAGCGGGCTCTAACGAGCAGTACTTC
TRBV5-1	.	TRBJ1-6	TRBD1	CASSQGTDYNSPLHF	TGCGCCAGCAGCCAAGGGACAGACTATAATTCACCCCTCCACTTT
TRBV7-9	few	TRBJ1-2	.	CASGGAYGYTF	TGTGCCAGCGGCGGGGCCTATGGCTACACCTTC
TRBV4-1	.	TRBJ2-7	TRBD2	CASSQDRGLAGYEQYF	TGCGCCAGCAGCCAAGATCGGGGACTAGCGGGCTACGAGCAGTACTTC
TRBV28	.	TRBJ1-1	TRBD1	CASSPPDRVSTEAFF	TGTGCCAGCAGTCCCCCGGACAGGGTGAGCACTGAAGCTTTCTTT
TRBV5-1	.	TRBJ2-7	.	CASSLASLSSYEQYF	TGCGCCAGCAGCTTGGCGAGCCTGAGCTCCTACGAGCAGTACTTC
TRBV5-5	.	TRBJ1-2	.	CASSPDPGSYYTF	TGTGCCAGCAGCCCCGATCCCGGGTCTTACTACACCTTC
TRBV19	.	TRBJ1-1	TRBD1	CASSTGQMNTEAFF	TGTGCCAGTAGTACGGGACAGATGAACACTGAAGCTTTCTTT
TRBV7-9	.	TRBJ1-1	TRBD1	CASSLNSGGEAFF	TGTGCCAGCAGCTTAAATTCAGGGGGTGAAGCTTTCTTT
TRBV5-1	once	TRBJ1-2	.	CASSLDRTDYGYTF	TGCGCCAGCAGTCTTGACAGGACCGACTATGGCTACACCTTC
TRBV7-9	.	TRBJ2-5	TRBD2	CASKLAGVQETQYF	TGTGCCAGCAAACTAGCGGGGGTCCAAGAGACCCAGTACTTC
TRBV6-5	.	TRBJ1-4	.	CASSSQQGSHEKLFF	TGTGCCAGCAGTTCCCAACAGGGATCGCACGAAAAACTGTTTTTT
TRBV9	.	TRBJ2-3	TRBD2	CASSVALAGATDTQYF	TGTGCCAGCAGCGTAGCACTAGCGGGGGCCACAGATACGCAGTATTTT
TRBV6-5	.	TRBJ2-7	TRBD2	CASSYRGGLSDEQYF	TGTGCCAGCAGTTACCGGGGGGGGCTCTCGGACGAGCAGTACTTC
TRBV6-5	.	TRBJ1-6	.	CASRDQVPLHF	TGTGCCAGCAGAGACCAGGTACCCCTCCACTTT
TRBV19	.	TRBJ1-3	.	CASSIPGQLSGNTIYF	TGTGCCAGTAGTATTCCGGGACAACTCTCTGGAAACACCATATATTTT
TRBV7-2	once	TRBJ1-1	.	CASSLQPNTEAFF	TGTGCCAGCAGCCTACAGCCAAACACTGAAGCTTTCTTT
TRBV10-3	.	TRBJ2-3	TRBD1	CAISDLDRADTQYF	TGTGCCATCAGTGACTTGGACAGGGCAGATACGCAGTATTTT
TRBV29-1	.	TRBJ2-3	TRBD2	CSVGASGGKGADTQYF	TGCAGCGTTGGGGCTAGCGGGGGGAAGGGGGCAGATACGCAGTATTTT
TRBV25-1	once	TRBJ1-2	.	CASSQIGRGNYGYTF	TGTGCCAGCAGTCAAATCGGCAGGGGTAACTATGGCTACACCTTC
TRBV7-2	.	TRBJ1-3	.	CASSFQRGNTIYF	TGTGCCAGCAGCTTTCAGCGCGGAAACACCATATATTTT
TRBV11-2	.	TRBJ1-5	.	CASSKGSYNQPQHF	TGTGCCAGCAGCAAAGGGAGTTACAATCAGCCCCAGCATTTT
TRBV3-1/TRBV3-2	.	TRBJ1-2	.	CASSHLSVSNYGYTF	TGTGCCAGCAGTCACCTTTCGGTCTCTAACTATGGCTACACCTTC
TRBV6-5	.	TRBJ1-1	.	CASSYIRVPMNTEAFF	TGTGCCAGCAGTTACATCAGGGTTCCGATGAACACTGAAGCTTTCTTT
TRBV25-1	.	TRBJ2-5	TRBD2	CASSLAGVETQYF	TGTGCCAGCAGTTTAGCGGGGGTAGAGACCCAGTACTTC
TRBV28	once	TRBJ1-6	.	CASSLDSPLHF	TGTGCCAGCAGCCTTGATTCACCCCTCCACTTT
TRBV7-2	.	TRBJ1-1	TRBD1	CASSQQTGGWTEAFF	TGTGCCAGCAGCCAGCAGACAGGGGGGTGGACTGAAGCTTTCTTT